A single sample gave rise to the 27 T cell receptor beta chains below, sequenced in a study of long-term antiretroviral therapy in people with HIV. Runs used v3.0 of the immunoSEQ assay and were done at survey level. Sequenced by immunoSEQ multiplex PCR; TCRdb stores in-frame clones only, minus some. In the table there are tens of thousands of clones, around 85% of which are singletons. Sample: unsorted PBMCs, taken about 3.5 years after starting antiretroviral therapy. These TCRs come from a man between 18 and 35 years old with HIV.

V usage is TRBV27 and J usage is TRBJ1-1, with D perhaps TRBD1 (5 bases). CDR1 is MNHEY, CDR2 SMNVEV, per germline (reference sequence). This CDR3 has 11 amino acids. Trimming took off 8 bases at V and 4 bases at J, with 8 bases between the two ends. CDR3 sequence reads: CASQGGTEAFF. The DNA for the CDR3 is TGTGCCAGCCAGGGTGGCACTGAAGCTTTCTTT.

The rearrangement uses TRBV7-9 and TRBJ1-1, with a tentative D call TRBD1 (5 bases). Germline CDR1 SEHNR, CDR2 FQNEAQ (reference sequence). There are 14 residues in the CDR3. Trimming left V 1 base short and J 4 bases short, with 10 bases between. DNA for the CDR3: TGTGCCAGCAGCTTAGGGGGCGCGGTCACTGAAGCTTTCTTT. It is translated as CASSLGGAVTEAFF.

The V and J genes are TRBV5-1 and TRBJ1-1; D unresolved. Germline V gene lookup returns CDR1 SGHRS and CDR2 YFSETQ. V shed 0 bases and J shed 3 bases, with 9 bases lying between them. The CDR3 runs to 14 residues. In DNA form, the CDR3 reads TGCGCCAGCAGCTTGGGAAACGGATACACTGAAGCTTTCTTT. Its protein is CASSLGNGYTEAFF.

This chain joins TRBV7-9 and TRBJ2-7, with 8 bases identical to TRBD2. The CDR3 is made up of 14 amino acids. J gave up 4 bases and V 1 base, and 3 bases lay outside the gene matches. CDR1 and CDR2 (germline): SEHNR, FQNEAQ (reference sequence). CDR3 in DNA: TGTGCCAGCAGCTTAGTTACTAGCGGTTACGAGCAGTACTTC. Its protein is CASSLVTSGYEQYF.

The chain links TRBV27 to TRBJ2-7, with no clear D. Trimming removed 2 bases at V and 6 bases at J, with 8 bases between. This CDR3 comprises 12 residues. The V gene's germline CDR1 is MNHEY and CDR2 SMNVEV (reference sequence). This chain's CDR3 is CASSLVGREQYF. The CDR3 DNA reads as TGTGCCAGCAGTTTAGTTGGTCGCGAGCAGTACTTC.

The chain joins TRBV5-1 to TRBJ2-1, with D unresolved. Germline assignment: CDR1 SGHRS and CDR2 YFSETQ. The CDR3 has 17 residues. Trimming pared 4 bases from V and 0 bases from J, leaving 17 bases between. CDR3 region: CASSLSPHAGSYNEQFF. In DNA, the CDR3 is TGCGCCAGCAGCCTCTCCCCCCATGCTGGCTCCTACAATGAGCAGTTCTTC.

The chain has TRBV4-1 and TRBJ2-1; D might be TRBD2 (7 bases). Per germline, CDR1 MGHRA and CDR2 YSYEKL. V dropped 4 bases and J dropped 3 bases, with 13 bases sitting between them. The length of the CDR3 is 15 residues. CDR3 DNA: TGCGCCAGCAGCCTGCTGGGGGGGCTCTACAATGAGCAGTTCTTC. Protein sequence: CASSLLGGLYNEQFF.

This clone was recorded only once. The CDR3 sequence is CASSVDPWGNNEQFF. Written as DNA, the CDR3 is TGTGCCAGCAGCGTAGACCCCTGGGGGAACAATGAGCAGTTCTTC. This rearrangement joins TRBV9 to TRBJ2-1, with D perhaps given as TRBD1 or TRBD2 (5 bases each). CDR1 is SGDLS, CDR2 YYNGEE, per germline. The CDR3 runs 15 residues. V lost 0 bases, J lost 5 bases, and 12 bases lay in between.

V is TRBV7-9 and J is TRBJ1-5, with D possibly TRBD1 on 5 matching bases. Germline V gene data show CDR1 as SEHNR and CDR2 as FQNEAQ (reference sequence). This CDR3 contains 16 residues. Trimming shortened V by 0 bases and J by 2 bases, and 11 bases separated the two germline ends. The CDR3 bases are TGTGCCAGCAGCTTAGCGCGGGAGGGGCGCAATCAGCCCCAGCATTTT. It yields the protein CASSLAREGRNQPQHF. Variable domain in full (rest from reference TRBV7-9 and TRBJ1-5): DTGVSQNPRHKITKRGQNVTFRCDPISEHNRLYWYRQTLGQGPEFLTYFQNEAQLEKSRLLSDRFSAERPKGSFSTLEIQRTEQGDSAMYLCASSLAREGRNQPQHFGDGTRLSIL.

This clone was counted only a few times. V is TRBV4-3 and J is TRBJ1-2, with D possibly being TRBD1 (5 bases). Germline CDR1 reads LGHNA; CDR2 reads YSLEER. The CDR3 contains 15 residues. The V and J ends lost 4 bases and 5 bases respectively, with 17 bases between them. CDR3 loop: CASSPHSGGEYGYTF. The DNA for the CDR3 is TGCGCCAGCAGCCCACACTCCGGAGGGGAATATGGCTACACCTTC.

CDR3 in amino acids: CASSVDLSGGYTF. DNA of the CDR3: TGTGCCAGCAGCGTAGACTTAAGTGGCGGCTACACCTTC. V and J are TRBV9 and TRBJ1-2; D is unresolved. With 0 bases removed from V and 8 bases from J, the gap between germline ends came to 11 bases. In germline, CDR1 is SGDLS, CDR2 YYNGEE. The CDR3 has 13 residues.

The chain couples TRBV27 to TRBJ1-1, with D perhaps matching TRBD1 (5 bases). The CDR3 length is 14 residues. With 0 bases removed from V and 5 bases from J, the gap between germline ends came to 10 bases. Germline V gene lookup returns CDR1 MNHEY and CDR2 SMNVEV (reference sequence). DNA for the CDR3: TGTGCCAGCAGTTTATCAGGGTGGGGGACTGAAGCTTTCTTT. Protein sequence: CASSLSGWGTEAFF.

V gene TRBV9 combines with J gene TRBJ2-3; D is uncertain. The CDR3 spans 14 residues. Deletions cut 0 bases from V and 2 bases from J, with 7 bases between. Germline CDR1 reads SGDLS; CDR2 reads YYNGEE. CDR3 bases: TGTGCCAGCAGCGTAGACAGACACACAGATACGCAGTATTTT. This translates into CASSVDRHTDTQYF. Looking up the rest from reference TRBV9 and TRBJ2-3 gives the full variable domain: DSGVTQTPKHLITATGQRVTLRCSPRSGDLSVYWYQQSLDQGLQFLIQYYNGEERAKGNILERFSAQQFPDLHSELNLSSLELGDSALYFCASSVDRHTDTQYFGPGTRLTVL.

CDR3 sequence reads: CASRGHASYGYTF. CDR3 bases: TGTGCCAGCAGGGGACACGCGAGCTATGGCTACACCTTC. This rearrangement joins TRBV19 to TRBJ1-2; possible D gene TRBD1, 6 bases. The CDR3 length is 13 residues. CDR1 and CDR2 from the germline V gene are LNHDA and SQIVND (reference sequence). V dropped 9 bases and J dropped 4 bases, with 15 bases sitting between them.

The genes are TRBV11-2 and TRBJ1-1, with unresolved D. Per germline, CDR1 SGHAT and CDR2 FQNNGV. CDR3 length equals 16 residues. The ends were cut back, 5 bases at V and 1 base at J, with 17 bases in the middle. The CDR3 nucleotides are TGTGCCAGCAGCCCCCCCGACGAGGTACCGAACACTGAAGCTTTCTTT. Protein sequence: CASSPPDEVPNTEAFF.

The chain links TRBV6-1 to TRBJ2-2; 7 bases are a match to TRBD1. The ends lost 3 bases at V and 2 bases at J; junction bases unmatched: 6. Germline V lookup: CDR1 MNHNS, CDR2 SASEGT. There are 16 residues in the CDR3. CDR3: CASSDDRENNTGELFF. CDR3 bases: TGTGCCAGCAGTGACGACAGGGAAAATAACACCGGGGAGCTGTTTTTT.

Only a few counts were recorded for this clone. The rearrangement links TRBV6-6 to TRBJ1-5; D not resolved. Germline V gene sequence: CDR1 MNHNY, CDR2 SVGAGI (reference sequence). Trimming stripped 2 bases from V and 4 bases from J, with 15 bases between. CDR3 length: 16 residues. The CDR3 reads CASSYVVSPGNQPQHF. The CDR3 DNA is TGTGCCAGCAGTTACGTGGTCTCGCCGGGGAATCAGCCCCAGCATTTT.

The chain uses TRBV18 and TRBJ1-2; D remains unclear. CDR1 KGHSH and CDR2 LQKENI come from the germline V gene. V was trimmed by 3 bases and J by 2 bases, leaving 16 bases between them. This CDR3 is 16 amino acids long. The CDR3 is CASSPVAGSGNYGYTF. The DNA of the CDR3 is TGTGCCAGCTCACCTGTGGCGGGATCCGGGAACTATGGCTACACCTTC.

The gene calls are TRBV11-3 and TRBJ2-5; 11 bases map to TRBD2. CDR1 is SGHNT, CDR2 YENEEA, per germline. The CDR3 is 18 amino acids. The V and J ends lost 0 bases and 2 bases, in that order; junction bases with no gene match: 8. CDR3 loop: CASSLDRQTSGGQETQYF. CDR3 nucleotide sequence: TGTGCCAGCAGCTTAGATAGGCAAACTAGCGGGGGACAAGAGACCCAGTACTTC.

The chain links TRBV5-6 to TRBJ1-3; 8 nucleotides match TRBD1. The V gene's germline CDR1 is SGHDT and CDR2 YYEEEE. V shed 2 bases, J shed 4 bases, and the junction held 2 bases outside the gene matches. The CDR3 length is 14 residues. The CDR3 loop reads CASSFWTGGNTIYF. The CDR3 DNA reads TGTGCCAGCAGCTTCTGGACAGGGGGAAACACCATATATTTT. The entire variable domain, with the rest obtained from reference TRBV5-6 and TRBJ1-3, is as follows: DAGVTQSPTHLIKTRGQQVTLRCSPKSGHDTVSWYQQALGQGPQFIFQYYEEEERQRGNFPDRFSGHQFPNYSSELNVNALLLGDSALYLCASSFWTGGNTIYFGEGSWLTVV.

The chain recombines TRBV6-6 with TRBJ1-1, with D possibly TRBD1 on 6 matching bases. CDR1 and CDR2 from the germline V gene are MNHNY and SVGAGI (reference sequence). V was pared by 1 base and J by 0 bases, with 6 bases between. CDR3 length equals 14 residues. CDR3 in DNA: TGTGCCAGCAGTTACTACAGGGTGAACACTGAAGCTTTCTTT. Encoded protein: CASSYYRVNTEAFF.

The chain uses TRBV5-1 and TRBJ1-3; 7 bases align to TRBD1. CDR1 SGHRS and CDR2 YFSETQ come from the germline V gene. The J segment lost 9 bases and the V segment lost 3 bases, leaving 9 bases of the junction unmatched. This CDR3 has 14 amino acids. The CDR3 region is CASSWGTEEGTIYF. CDR3 bases: TGCGCCAGCAGCTGGGGGACAGAGGAGGGCACCATATATTTT.

The chain uses TRBV25-1 and TRBJ2-1; TRBD2 is a possible D gene (5 bases). Germline lookup yields CDR1 MGHDK and CDR2 SYGVNS. The CDR3 extends over 15 amino acids. Trimming stripped 4 bases from V and 5 bases from J, with 15 bases between. The CDR3 here is CASSGGARVHNEQFF. The DNA of the CDR3 is TGTGCCAGCAGTGGGGGAGCGAGGGTCCACAATGAGCAGTTCTTC.

This chain connects TRBV15 to TRBJ2-4, with 8 nucleotides matching TRBD1. The CDR3 runs to 15 residues. Germline V gives CDR1 LNHNV, CDR2 YYDKDF (reference sequence). V shed 9 bases, J shed 3 bases, and the junction held 10 bases outside the gene matches. The CDR3 protein is CATKPGGEDKNIQYF. CDR3 DNA: TGTGCCACTAAGCCAGGGGGCGAGGACAAAAACATTCAGTACTTC.

This sequence joins TRBV28 and TRBJ1-5, with D possibly TRBD1 on 5 matching bases. V lost 11 bases and J 7 bases, leaving 9 bases between the germline ends. Germline V gives CDR1 MDHEN, CDR2 SYDVKM. The CDR3 length is 10 residues. CDR3 protein: CASSGQPQHF. For the CDR3, the DNA is TGTGCCTCTTCAGGGCAGCCCCAGCATTTT.

CDR3 bases: TGTGCCAGCAGCTTATCACTTTCTTACAATGAGCAGTTCTTC. It is translated as CASSLSLSYNEQFF. The V gene is TRBV7-3, the J gene TRBJ2-1; D ambiguous. The germline gives CDR1 SGHTA, CDR2 FQGTGA. With 2 bases removed from V and 4 bases from J, the gap between germline ends came to 9 bases. The CDR3 spans 14 residues.

This clone was seen a single time. This chain uses TRBV28 with TRBJ1-1; D gene ambiguous. CDR1 and CDR2 (germline): MDHEN, SYDVKM. Trimming took 2 bases from V and 0 from J, leaving 10 bases between them. The CDR3 consists of 15 residues. The CDR3 DNA reads as TGTGCCAGCAGTTTACGAGGTGGGATGAACACTGAAGCTTTCTTT. Amino acid sequence: CASSLRGGMNTEAFF.